This T cell receptor (beta chain) was found in a study of cytomegalovirus exposure and HLA in healthy donors. Clones were read by immunoSEQ multiplex PCR, and TCRdb kept only the in-frame ones, dropping some. Among about 78,000 clones listed, 90% to 97% were seen once. Study findings and constraints: In vitro, a few CMV-associated chains proved specific for CMV antigens. Diagnosis of cytomegalovirus status made by the classifier reportedly showed high specificity and sensitivity.

Note on this clone: Its cognate antigen is unknown.

CDR3 size: 20 residues. CDR1 and CDR2 (germline): LGHNT, FRNRAP. The J segment lost 3 bases and the V segment lost 5 bases, leaving 19 bases of the junction unmatched. The origin of this receptor is a man between 18 and 29 years old in good health and CMV-seropositive. The sequencing input was PBMCs. V is TRBV12-5 and J is TRBJ2-6, with TRBD1 matching 7 bases. As DNA, the CDR3 is TGTGCTAGTGGTCCCTTGACAGGGTCGGATCAAGAGGTTGGGGCCAACGTCCTGACTTTC. Encoded protein: CASGPLTGSDQEVGANVLTF.